These 24 T cell receptor beta chains came from one sample sequenced in a study of T cell responses to AZD1222 COVID-19 vaccine. This table comes from immunoSEQ multiplex PCR, and its TCRdb copy is limited to in-frame clones, with some not included. Here the sample spans about 130,000 clones, 94% being singletons. The sample in question was peripheral blood, obtained on day 0 of AZD1222 vaccination. The receptors come from an adult in good health.

The chain has TRBV27 and TRBJ2-1; no firm D call. The CDR3 totals 14 residues. Germline values: CDR1 MNHEY, CDR2 SMNVEV (reference sequence). V shed 3 bases and J shed 0 bases, with 6 bases lying between them. The CDR3 DNA sequence: TGTGCCAGCAGTTTCCAGAGCTCCTACAATGAGCAGTTCTTC. Encoded protein: CASSFQSSYNEQFF.

This clone was observed a single time. The V gene is TRBV11-2, the J gene TRBJ1-3; no reliable D call. Trimming removed 5 bases from V and 1 base from J, with 9 bases in between. Per the germline V gene, CDR1 is SGHAT and CDR2 is FQNNGV. The CDR3 contains 14 residues. The CDR3 is CASSGSLSGNTIYF. The CDR3 coding sequence is TGTGCCAGCAGCGGGAGCTTATCTGGAAACACCATATATTTT. Full variable domain (outside the CDR3, taken from reference TRBV11-2 and TRBJ1-3): EAGVAQSPRYKIIEKRQSVAFWCNPISGHATLYWYQQILGQGPKLLIQFQNNGVVDDSQLPKDRFSAERLKGVDSTLKIQPAKLEDSAVYLCASSGSLSGNTIYFGEGSWLTVV.

The chain is built from TRBV6-2 or TRBV6-3 and TRBJ1-6; 7 bases are a match to TRBD1. The J segment lost 8 bases and the V segment lost 0 bases, leaving 4 bases of the junction unmatched. The CDR3 spans 15 residues. Germline V CDR1 and CDR2: MNHEY, SVGEGT. The CDR3: CASSYSRDRYSPLHF. The CDR3 DNA follows: TGTGCCAGCAGTTACTCGAGGGACAGATATTCACCCCTCCACTTT.

The rearrangement uses TRBV29-1 and TRBJ1-2; 9 bases are a match to TRBD1. CDR3 size: 13 residues. Trimming removed 3 bases from V and 5 bases from J; junction bases left unmatched: 4. The germline V gene encodes CDR1 SQVTM and CDR2 ANQGSEA. CDR3 in amino acids: CSVEGTGPYGYTF. The CDR3, as DNA: TGCAGCGTTGAGGGGACAGGGCCATATGGCTACACCTTC. Full variable domain (outside the CDR3, taken from reference TRBV29-1 and TRBJ1-2): SAVISQKPSRDICQRGTSLTIQCQVDSQVTMMFWYRQQPGQSLTLIATANQGSEATYESGFVIDKFPISRPNLTFSTLTVSNMSPEDSSIYLCSVEGTGPYGYTFGSGTRLTVV.

V gene TRBV25-1 combines with J gene TRBJ1-1; D is unclear. The CDR3 covers 11 residues. CDR1 and CDR2 from the germline V gene are MGHDK and SYGVNS. The V end lost 10 bases, the J end lost 1 base, and 7 bases lay between the germline ends. DNA of the CDR3: TGTGCCACCACAGAGAACACTGAAGCTTTCTTT. Translating gives CATTENTEAFF.

V is TRBV7-3 and J is TRBJ1-1; D uncertain. The ends were cut back, 1 base at V and 1 base at J, with 4 bases in the middle. Per the germline V gene, CDR1 is SGHTA and CDR2 is FQGTGA. CDR3 size: 13 residues. CDR3 residues: CASSLRANTEAFF. The DNA of the CDR3 is TGTGCCAGCAGCTTAAGGGCGAACACTGAAGCTTTCTTT.

Worth noting for this clone: An end of the junction differs from the germline gene, which may be a read error. This rearrangement joins TRBV5-1 to TRBJ2-7; 9 positions match TRBD2. The CDR3 extends over 14 amino acids. CDR1 SGHRS and CDR2 YFSETQ come from the germline V gene. The CDR3 DNA follows: TGCGCCAGCGGCTTAGCGGGAGACTTCTACGAGCAGTACTTC. Translating gives CASGLAGDFYEQYF.

This CDR3 reads CASSQARGINEKLFF. CDR3 nucleotides: TGTGCCAGCAGCCAGGCCAGGGGAATTAATGAAAAACTGTTTTTT. The chain couples TRBV11-2 to TRBJ1-4; the D gene is possibly TRBD1 (6 bases). This CDR3 spans 15 amino acids. The V gene's germline CDR1 is SGHAT and CDR2 FQNNGV. V lost 5 bases and J 4 bases, leaving 14 bases between the germline ends. Full variable domain (outside the CDR3, taken from reference TRBV11-2 and TRBJ1-4): EAGVAQSPRYKIIEKRQSVAFWCNPISGHATLYWYQQILGQGPKLLIQFQNNGVVDDSQLPKDRFSAERLKGVDSTLKIQPAKLEDSAVYLCASSQARGINEKLFFGSGTQLSVL.

This chain connects TRBV23-1 to TRBJ1-1; a weak D match, TRBD1 (5 bases). TRBV23-1 is sorted into the ORF group, with uncertain function. The length of the CDR3 is 15 residues. Trimming took 8 bases from V and 3 from J, leaving 19 bases between them. In DNA form, the CDR3 reads TGCGCCAGCGGGCTCCTATCCCAGGGTGACACTGAAGCTTTCTTT. Its protein product is CASGLLSQGDTEAFF.

The gene calls are TRBV6-5 and TRBJ2-1, with D unclear. V dropped 2 bases and J dropped 6 bases, with 5 bases sitting between them. This CDR3 comprises 12 residues. Per germline, CDR1 MNHEY and CDR2 SVGAGI. CDR3 residues: CASSYPPNEQFF. The CDR3 nucleotides read TGTGCCAGCAGTTACCCGCCCAATGAGCAGTTCTTC.

V usage is TRBV5-6 and J usage is TRBJ2-2, with D perhaps TRBD2 (5 bases). There are 16 residues in the CDR3. Per germline, CDR1 SGHDT and CDR2 YYEEEE. V was cut by 1 base and J by 3 bases, with 13 bases left in between. The CDR3, as DNA: TGTGCCAGCAGCTTGAGTCGAGGGAACGACACCGGGGAGCTGTTTTTT. Its protein product is CASSLSRGNDTGELFF.

V gene TRBV6-2 or TRBV6-3 combines with J gene TRBJ2-1; D gene unclear. The V end was cut by 6 bases, the J end by 7 bases, with 10 bases between. CDR3 length: 12 amino acids. Germline V gene sequence: CDR1 MNHEY, CDR2 SVGEGT. The CDR3 bases are TGTGCCAGCAGCCAGTTGGGGAATGAGCAGTTCTTC. Protein sequence: CASSQLGNEQFF.

The rearrangement uses TRBV7-8 and TRBJ2-1; a possible D gene is TRBD2 (6 bases). V was trimmed by 7 bases and J by 0 bases, leaving 13 bases between them. CDR1 and CDR2 (germline): SGHVS, FQNEAQ. The CDR3 contains 15 residues. The CDR3 protein is CASTFGGSSYNEQFF. CDR3 DNA: TGTGCCAGCACCTTCGGGGGAAGCTCCTACAATGAGCAGTTCTTC.

Worth noting for this clone: The same CDR3 can be traced to other DNA sequences in this sample. The chain has TRBV5-1 and TRBJ1-2; D remains ambiguous. The CDR3 has 12 residues. V was shortened by 2 bases and J by 3 bases, with 5 bases between the two germline ends. Germline V gene lookup returns CDR1 SGHRS and CDR2 YFSETQ. The CDR3 DNA is TGCGCCAGCAGCTTAGGATACTATGGCTACACCTTC. It translates to CASSLGYYGYTF. The variable domain in full, with the rest retrieved from reference TRBV5-1 and TRBJ1-2, is KAGVTQTPRYLIKTRGQQVTLSCSPISGHRSVSWYQQTPGQGLQFLFEYFSETQRNKGNFPGRFSGRQFSNSRSEMNVSTLELGDSALYLCASSLGYYGYTFGSGTRLTVV.

The chain carries TRBV6-2 or TRBV6-3 and TRBJ1-5; a weak D match, TRBD1 (5 bases). The CDR3 loop spans 15 amino acids. V dropped 8 bases and J dropped 0 bases, with 14 bases sitting between them. Germline V gene sequence: CDR1 MNHEY, CDR2 SVGEGT. CDR3 in DNA: TGTGCCAGCGGCCCCAGGGTTTATAGCAATCAGCCCCAGCATTTT. Its protein product is CASGPRVYSNQPQHF.

The chain uses TRBV2 and TRBJ1-3; D ambiguous. Per the germline V gene, CDR1 is SNHLY and CDR2 is FYNNEI. V was trimmed by 7 bases and J by 2 bases, leaving 6 bases between them. The CDR3 totals 12 residues. CDR3 nucleotide sequence: TGTGCCAGCAATGAGGCTGGAAACACCATATATTTT. This encodes CASNEAGNTIYF.

This chain links TRBV3-1 (or the pseudogene TRBV3-2) with TRBJ1-3; perhaps TRBD1 as D (6 bases). Trimming cost V 0 bases and J 0 bases, with 12 bases left between them. CDR3 length equals 17 residues. The germline CDR1 and CDR2 sequences are LGHDT and YNNKEL (reference sequence). CDR3 residues: CASSQESTGHSGNTIYF. The CDR3 coding sequence is TGTGCCAGCAGCCAAGAGTCGACAGGCCACTCTGGAAACACCATATATTTT.

The V call is TRBV4-3, the J call TRBJ2-7; 11 bases are shared with TRBD2. CDR3 length: 19 residues. Germline assignment: CDR1 LGHNA and CDR2 YSLEER. J was trimmed by 2 bases and V by 2 bases; bases with no gene match: 14. The CDR3 nucleotides read TGCGCCAGCAGCCAATTTTTGTCTAGCGGGAGGCCGACTGCCTACGAGCAGTACTTC. As protein: CASSQFLSSGRPTAYEQYF.

This rearrangement joins TRBV6-2 or TRBV6-3 to TRBJ1-5; tentatively, D is TRBD1 (5 bases). Germline loops: CDR1 MNHEY, CDR2 SVGEGT. The CDR3 is made up of 13 amino acids. Trimming pared 2 bases from V and 6 bases from J, leaving 8 bases between. The CDR3 nucleotides are TGTGCCAGCAGTTACCAGGGCCGTCAGCCCCAGCATTTT. This codes for CASSYQGRQPQHF.

V and J are TRBV18 and TRBJ2-7, with 8 nucleotides matching TRBD1. Germline values: CDR1 KGHSH, CDR2 LQKENI. The V segment lost 0 bases and the J segment 0 bases; nucleotides outside the gene matches: 4. The CDR3 covers 16 residues. CDR3 loop: CASSPPPGQDSYEQYF. The CDR3 nucleotides read TGTGCCAGCTCACCACCCCCGGGACAGGACTCCTACGAGCAGTACTTC.

The chain combines TRBV6-5 with TRBJ2-1; D may be TRBD2 (7 bases). Germline lookup yields CDR1 MNHEY and CDR2 SVGAGI. The V end lost 0 bases, the J end lost 6 bases, and 12 bases lay between the germline ends. CDR3 length: 15 residues. The CDR3 loop reads CASSYSKGGVNEQFF. The CDR3 DNA follows: TGTGCCAGCAGTTACTCGAAAGGGGGGGTCAATGAGCAGTTCTTC.

J is TRBJ2-7 and V is TRBV5-1; D is undetermined. In germline, CDR1 is SGHRS, CDR2 YFSETQ. The CDR3 contains 11 residues. V lost 0 bases and J 5 bases, leaving 3 bases between the germline ends. The CDR3 here is CASSLGNEQYF. The CDR3 region has the DNA TGCGCCAGCAGCTTGGGCAACGAGCAGTACTTC.

This chain links TRBV24-1 with TRBJ1-5; TRBD1 matches at 8 bases. V was clipped by 4 bases and J by 7 bases; unmatched bases: 8. Germline assignment: CDR1 KGHDR and CDR2 SFDVKD. There are 15 residues in the CDR3. CDR3 loop: CATSESGTGEQPQHF. As DNA, the CDR3 is TGTGCCACCAGTGAATCCGGGACAGGAGAGCAGCCCCAGCATTTT.

This rearrangement joins TRBV6-5 to TRBJ1-3; D may be TRBD1 (6 bases). V was clipped by 6 bases and J by 0 bases, with 12 bases between them. Germline CDR1 MNHEY, CDR2 SVGAGI. CDR3 length: 15 amino acids. In DNA form, the CDR3 reads TGTGCCAGCAGGCGCGGACAGAGCTCTGGAAACACCATATATTTT. The encoded protein is CASRRGQSSGNTIYF.